This T cell receptor (beta chain) was captured by sequencing in a study of PD-L1 blockade in urothelial cancer. Study-wide background: About 85% of the roughly 30 patients were males with bladder-origin urothelial cancer. The patients had undergone anywhere from 0 to 3 prior chemotherapy regimens.

Time point: peripheral blood 6 weeks after treatment start. Diagnoses among patients were locally advanced or metastatic urothelial carcinoma. Synthetic templates analogous to TCR were spiked into all PCRs individually. The protocol was immunoSEQ multiplex PCR, while the TCRdb copy is restricted to in-frame clones and leaves out a portion. The table records about 120,000 clones, 91% of them present only once. Germline values: CDR1 SGHVS, CDR2 FQNEAQ. V was pared by 1 base and J by 2 bases, with 17 bases between. This CDR3 has 17 residues. The source is a man aged 55 to 70 with urothelial cancer. The sequencing here drew on PBMCs, taken around atezolizumab (anti-PD-L1) treatment. J is TRBJ2-5 and V is TRBV7-8; D is unclear. The CDR3 here is CASSLGFGFSEQETQYF. Written as DNA, the CDR3 is TGTGCCAGCAGCTTAGGGTTCGGTTTCAGCGAACAAGAGACCCAGTACTTC.